This TCR beta chain stems from a study of T cell repertoires in cytomegalovirus infection. Study-wide background: HLA-B-restricted CMV epitopes that are well studied, plus recently identified HLA-C-restricted ones, were used by the study. CMV infection together with matching HLA type was indicated by public TCR beta signatures.

Germline V gives CDR1 DFQATT, CDR2 SNEGSKA (reference sequence). The ends lost 0 bases at V and 4 bases at J; junction bases unmatched: 11. This CDR3 is built from 16 residues. This clonotype was observed a few times. The antigen remains undetermined. Points from the study as a whole: Within the response measured ex vivo, HLA-C-restricted CMV-specific TCR beta clonotypes were dominant. Summed frequency of public TCR beta families distinguished CMV carriers with the relevant HLA.

TCRdb re-called the reads through MiXCR, storing one row per CDR3 protein. The sample contains tens of thousands of distinct CDR3 sequences, around 18% of which appear only once. Specimen: CD8+ T cells from cultured PBMCs, collected from culture after CMV antigen stimulation. This TCR was recovered from a human donor in good health (CMV status not recorded). Some clones in this sample may be carry-over from other donors' samples. The rearrangement uses TRBV20-1 and TRBJ2-5; 7 nucleotides agree with TRBD2. The DNA for the CDR3 is TGCAGTGCTAGAGACCGATGGGCGGGGGAGGGAGAGACCCAGTACTTC. It encodes CSARDRWAGEGETQYF.